This T cell receptor beta chain appears in the sequencing data of a study of blood T cell repertoires in COVID-19. The authors' processing: For nucleated cells, counts were estimated from reference gene primer amplification. Sequenced by immunoSEQ multiplex PCR; TCRdb stores in-frame clones only, minus some. V and J calls and clone size are copied from that table; D and trimming were computed from the DNA. This table has hundreds of thousands of clones, about nine tenths appearing once. The source of this sequence is a man aged 35-49 years who had recovered from COVID-19. Material for sequencing was PBMCs or T cells enriched from blood (not recorded which).

The CDR3 sequence: CASSPSTSASGSRITGELFF. As DNA, the CDR3 is TGCGCCAGCAGCCCCTCCACGTCGGCAAGCGGGAGCCGAATCACCGGGGAGCTGTTTTTT. This chain joins TRBV4-1 and TRBJ2-2, with 8 bases that match TRBD2. The germline CDR1 and CDR2 sequences are MGHRA and YSYEKL. Losses at the gene ends were 4 bases for V and 4 bases for J; bases not matched to a gene: 20. The CDR3 runs 20 residues.